The 30 T cell receptor beta chains below come from one sample, sequenced in a study of blood T cell repertoires in COVID-19. Produced via immunoSEQ multiplex PCR; TCRdb's table is partial and in-frame only. The repertoire holds fewer than 200,000 clones, with roughly 87% as singletons. The sequenced sample was peripheral blood. These receptors all stem from a woman aged 70 to 79 with acute or convalescent COVID-19.

The rearrangement joins TRBV18 to TRBJ1-2; 9 positions agree with TRBD1. Trimming cost V 4 bases and J 0 bases; bases outside gene matches: 6. This CDR3 spans 16 amino acids. In germline, CDR1 is KGHSH, CDR2 LQKENI. The CDR3 sequence: CASSLRRDRANYGYTF. CDR3 coding DNA: TGTGCCAGCTCACTGCGGCGGGACAGGGCTAACTATGGCTACACCTTC.

The chain employs TRBV6-5 and TRBJ2-5, with a possible D match to TRBD1 (6 bases). CDR1 and CDR2 (germline): MNHEY, SVGAGI. The CDR3 is 13 amino acids. V shed 5 bases and J shed 2 bases, with 9 bases lying between them. The CDR3 region is CASSSGQQETQYF. The CDR3 DNA follows: TGTGCCAGCAGTAGCGGACAGCAAGAGACCCAGTACTTC.

This chain joins TRBV6-5 and TRBJ1-2, with 7 bases aligning to TRBD1. Germline V gene sequence: CDR1 MNHEY, CDR2 SVGAGI. J gave up 7 bases and V 5 bases, and 10 bases lay outside the gene matches. CDR3 length: 14 residues. The CDR3 DNA reads as TGTGCCAGCAGTCCTTCGGGACAGAGGCGTGGCTACACCTTC. Protein product: CASSPSGQRRGYTF.

J is TRBJ2-5 and V is TRBV3-1 (or the pseudogene TRBV3-2), with a tentative D call TRBD2 (6 bases). Trimming took off 2 bases at V and 5 bases at J, with 12 bases between the two ends. Looked up from germline, CDR1 is LGHDT and CDR2 is YNNKEL (reference sequence). The length of the CDR3 is 14 residues. Here the CDR3 reads CASSQRGLGETQYF. DNA of the CDR3: TGTGCCAGCAGCCAACGGGGACTCGGGGAGACCCAGTACTTC.

The gene calls are TRBV9 and TRBJ2-2; TRBD2 aligns across 10 bases. The J segment lost 4 bases and the V segment lost 0 bases, leaving 9 bases of the junction unmatched. The CDR3 is 18 residues long. CDR1 is SGDLS, CDR2 YYNGEE, per germline. The chain's CDR3 is CASSVGGLAVRSTGELFF. The CDR3 nucleotides are TGTGCCAGCAGCGTAGGAGGACTAGCGGTCCGTAGCACCGGGGAGCTGTTTTTT. The variable domain in full, completed from reference TRBV9 and TRBJ2-2, reads DSGVTQTPKHLITATGQRVTLRCSPRSGDLSVYWYQQSLDQGLQFLIQYYNGEERAKGNILERFSAQQFPDLHSELNLSSLELGDSALYFCASSVGGLAVRSTGELFFGEGSRLTVL.

The gene calls are TRBV28 and TRBJ1-2, with a tentative D call TRBD1 (6 bases). V gave up 6 bases and J gave up 5 bases, with 22 bases separating them. The CDR3 totals 16 residues. CDR1 and CDR2 from the germline V gene are MDHEN and SYDVKM. The CDR3 DNA is TGTGCCAGCAGCAGGGACAATCAATCCCCGCTATATGGCTACACCTTC. It translates to CASSRDNQSPLYGYTF.

This clone has just one count. The chain joins TRBV7-4 to TRBJ1-2; 9 positions match TRBD1. CDR1 is SGHVT, CDR2 SQSDAQ, per germline. J was trimmed by 9 bases and V by 5 bases; bases with no gene match: 16. The CDR3 covers 16 residues. In DNA form, the CDR3 reads TGTGCCAGCAGCCTTCGGACAGGGGACGGGTGTTATCGCTACACCTTC. This sequence encodes CASSLRTGDGCYRYTF.

In its sample, this clone was seen a few times. The gene calls are TRBV10-3 and TRBJ1-2; 7 nucleotides agree with TRBD1. The CDR3 runs to 17 residues. The V gene's germline CDR1 is ENHRY and CDR2 SYGVKD. V trimming: 1 base; J trimming: 0 bases; junction bases outside the gene matches: 8. The CDR3 protein is CAISELPRGTANYGYTF. The CDR3 bases are TGTGCCATCAGTGAGTTACCACGAGGGACAGCTAACTATGGCTACACCTTC.

This chain connects TRBV5-1 to TRBJ1-4, with D possibly being TRBD1 (6 bases). Trimming cost V 7 bases and J 6 bases, with 22 bases left between them. The germline CDR1 and CDR2 sequences are SGHRS and YFSETQ. The CDR3 is 16 amino acids. The CDR3 DNA follows: TGCGCCAGCGGCCAGGGGCCAAATCTTTCGGATGAAAAACTGTTTTTT. It yields the protein CASGQGPNLSDEKLFF.

The V and J genes are TRBV27 and TRBJ1-1; 9 nucleotides align to TRBD1. This CDR3 has 17 residues. The ends lost 1 base at V and 2 bases at J; junction bases unmatched: 8. In germline, CDR1 is MNHEY, CDR2 SMNVEV (reference sequence). In DNA, the CDR3 is TGTGCCAGCAGTTTATACCGGACAGGGGTAGGCAACACTGAAGCTTTCTTT. This gives the protein CASSLYRTGVGNTEAFF.

The V call is TRBV29-1, the J call TRBJ2-1; TRBD2 matches at 8 bases. This CDR3 contains 15 residues. The V segment lost 4 bases and the J segment 4 bases; nucleotides outside the gene matches: 9. Germline values: CDR1 SQVTM, CDR2 ANQGSEA. CDR3 coding DNA: TGCAGCGTTGGGGCGCCCCGGGAGGGTTACAATGAGCAGTTCTTC. Amino acid sequence: CSVGAPREGYNEQFF.

This chain joins TRBV4-3 and TRBJ1-2; 9 positions agree with TRBD1. Looked up from germline, CDR1 is LGHNA and CDR2 is YSLEER. The CDR3 consists of 18 residues. The V segment lost 1 base and the J segment 0 bases; nucleotides outside the gene matches: 9. This CDR3 reads CASSQGLPRDRANYGYTF. CDR3 bases: TGCGCCAGCAGCCAAGGTCTACCCCGGGACAGGGCTAACTATGGCTACACCTTC.

This chain uses TRBV7-3 with TRBJ2-7; D not resolved. Trimming removed 5 bases at V and 5 bases at J, with 13 bases between. Germline V CDR1 and CDR2: SGHTA, FQGTGA. The CDR3 consists of 13 residues. CDR3 DNA: TGTGCCAGCAGCCCCGACCTTAGCCACGAGCAGTACTTC. Translation gives CASSPDLSHEQYF.

The chain carries TRBV7-9 and TRBJ2-3; 11 positions match TRBD2. J gave up 6 bases and V 5 bases, and 10 bases lay outside the gene matches. This CDR3 spans 16 amino acids. In germline, CDR1 is SEHNR, CDR2 FQNEAQ (reference sequence). CDR3 coding DNA: TGTGCCAGCAGCCTGCTTCTAGCGGGGGGTGGGGATACGCAGTATTTT. It is translated as CASSLLLAGGGDTQYF.

V gene TRBV6-4 combines with J gene TRBJ2-5; 16 nucleotides align to TRBD2. This CDR3 is built from 20 residues. After removal of 7 bases from V and 0 bases from J, the junction contained 14 bases not matched to a gene. Germline-derived CDR1 and CDR2 are MRHNA and SNTAGT. In nucleotides, the CDR3 is TGTGCCAGCACCACGAACTCGGGACTAGCGGGAGGGAGGTACCAAGAGACCCAGTACTTC. Protein sequence: CASTTNSGLAGGRYQETQYF.

The chain recombines TRBV11-2 with TRBJ2-3; 8 bases align to TRBD2. The CDR3 loop spans 16 amino acids. Per germline, CDR1 SGHAT and CDR2 FQNNGV. After removal of 0 bases from V and 0 bases from J, the junction contained 2 bases not matched to a gene. As DNA, the CDR3 is TGTGCCAGCAGCTTAGAAGCGGGAGCGAGCACAGATACGCAGTATTTT. It encodes CASSLEAGASTDTQYF.

The chain carries TRBV18 and TRBJ2-5; 7 nucleotides agree with TRBD2. CDR1 is KGHSH and CDR2 is LQKENI in the germline V gene. J was trimmed by 4 bases and V by 3 bases; bases with no gene match: 8. The CDR3 consists of 15 residues. CDR3 nucleotides: TGTGCCAGCTCACCCAGCGGGACTCAAGTAGAGACCCAGTACTTC. Encoded protein: CASSPSGTQVETQYF.

Ten or more counts support this clone. The chain is built from TRBV7-9 and TRBJ2-7; 10 bases map to TRBD2. The V and J ends lost 5 bases and 2 bases, in that order; junction bases with no gene match: 0. Germline lookup yields CDR1 SEHNR and CDR2 FQNEAQ (reference sequence). This CDR3 has 13 amino acids. The CDR3 DNA reads as TGTGCCAGCAGCAGCGGGAGGGCCTACGAGCAGTACTTC. Translated, it gives CASSSGRAYEQYF.

The gene calls are TRBV5-1 and TRBJ2-1; 10 bases map to TRBD2. This CDR3 has 16 amino acids. With 2 bases clipped from V and 6 bases from J, the junction kept 8 bases outside the gene matches. Germline CDR1 SGHRS, CDR2 YFSETQ. The CDR3 spells CASSFASGSRANEQFF. The CDR3 nucleotides read TGCGCCAGCAGCTTTGCTAGCGGGAGTAGGGCCAATGAGCAGTTCTTC. The variable domain in full, with the rest retrieved from reference TRBV5-1 and TRBJ2-1, is KAGVTQTPRYLIKTRGQQVTLSCSPISGHRSVSWYQQTPGQGLQFLFEYFSETQRNKGNFPGRFSGRQFSNSRSEMNVSTLELGDSALYLCASSFASGSRANEQFFGPGTRLTVL.

This sequence joins TRBV28 and TRBJ1-6; D not resolved. The germline V gene has CDR1 MDHEN and CDR2 SYDVKM. The V end lost 6 bases, the J end lost 0 bases, and 15 bases lay between the germline ends. There are 17 residues in the CDR3. CDR3 in DNA: TGTGCCAGCAGACTGTTGAATCCTAGCTCCTATAATTCACCCCTCCACTTT. Its translation is CASRLLNPSSYNSPLHF.

The gene calls are TRBV7-3 and TRBJ1-2; D unclear. This CDR3 spans 14 amino acids. CDR1 is SGHTA, CDR2 FQGTGA, per germline. V was clipped by 2 bases and J by 4 bases, with 11 bases between them. The CDR3 coding sequence is TGTGCCAGCAGCTTAGATGTAAGCGTCTATGGCTACACCTTC. It translates to CASSLDVSVYGYTF.

In this sample, this clone turned up a few times. The chain employs TRBV28 and TRBJ2-5; no reliable D call. Trimming stripped 3 bases from V and 4 bases from J, with 9 bases between. Germline lookup yields CDR1 MDHEN and CDR2 SYDVKM. This CDR3 has 13 residues. CDR3 sequence (DNA): TGTGCCAGCAGTTTTAACCTAGGAGAGACCCAGTACTTC. Amino acids: CASSFNLGETQYF.

The CDR3 is CASSVYSGYNEQFF. The DNA for the CDR3 is TGTGCCAGCAGCGTCTATAGTGGTTACAATGAGCAGTTCTTC. This chain uses TRBV4-2 with TRBJ2-1, with D unresolved. The V end lost 5 bases, the J end lost 4 bases, and 12 bases lay between the germline ends. CDR3 length equals 14 residues. Germline V lookup: CDR1 LGHNA, CDR2 YNFKEQ.

This clone has only a few counts. This chain links TRBV7-2 with TRBJ2-7; 7 bases are shared with TRBD1. After removal of 3 bases from V and 3 bases from J, the junction contained 5 bases not matched to a gene. CDR1 is SGHTA, CDR2 FQGNSA, per germline. The CDR3 contains 14 residues. CDR3 DNA: TGTGCCAGCAGCTTGGGACAGATGCGCTACGAGCAGTACTTC. Amino acid sequence: CASSLGQMRYEQYF.

The CDR3: CASSLMLAGDGGTDTQYF. CDR3 in DNA: TGTGCCAGCAGCCTGATGCTAGCGGGAGATGGCGGCACAGATACGCAGTATTTT. The genes are TRBV4-2 and TRBJ2-3; 10 positions agree with TRBD2. The CDR3 runs to 18 residues. V shed 4 bases, J shed 1 base, and the junction held 11 bases outside the gene matches. The germline V gene has CDR1 LGHNA and CDR2 YNFKEQ.

This chain links TRBV14 with TRBJ2-1; 10 bases are shared with TRBD2. From germline, CDR1 is SGHDN and CDR2 FVKESK. There are 17 residues in the CDR3. V shed 0 bases, J shed 7 bases, and the junction held 9 bases outside the gene matches. The CDR3 bases are TGTGCCAGCAGCCAAGATCTTATGGGACTAGCGAGTAATGAGCAGTTCTTC. Translating gives CASSQDLMGLASNEQFF.

The count of this clone is one. The chain has TRBV19 and TRBJ1-2; D might be TRBD1 (6 bases). Germline V lookup: CDR1 LNHDA, CDR2 SQIVND (reference sequence). The CDR3 runs 16 residues. V gave up 3 bases and J gave up 3 bases, with 17 bases separating them. CDR3 nucleotides: TGTGCCAGTAGTATTTCCCTTGCGGGGGCATACTATGGCTACACCTTC. It translates to CASSISLAGAYYGYTF.

The CDR3 here is CASSFQGIGSPLHF. DNA of the CDR3: TGTGCCAGCAGCTTCCAGGGTATCGGATCACCCCTCCACTTT. The chain joins TRBV7-9 to TRBJ1-6, with a possible D match to TRBD1 (5 bases). V lost 3 bases to trimming and J lost 10 bases, with 13 bases between them. The germline V gene has CDR1 SEHNR and CDR2 FQNEAQ (reference sequence). The CDR3 length is 14 residues.

The chain employs TRBV19 and TRBJ2-1; weak D call: TRBD2 (6 bases). The ends were cut back, 3 bases at V and 15 bases at J, with 12 bases in the middle. The CDR3 has 11 residues. Germline CDR1 and CDR2: LNHDA and SQIVND (reference sequence). CDR3 in amino acids: CASSMGLARFF. The CDR3 DNA sequence: TGTGCCAGTAGTATGGGGCTAGCGCGGTTCTTC. Complete variable domain (other parts from reference TRBV19 and TRBJ2-1): DGGITQSPKYLFRKEGQNVTLSCEQNLNHDAMYWYRQDPGQGLRLIYYSQIVNDFQKGDIAEGYSVSREKKESFPLTVTSAQKNPTAFYLCASSMGLARFFGPGTRLTVL.

The chain recombines TRBV19 with TRBJ2-1, with TRBD1 as a possible D gene (6 bases). CDR1 is LNHDA and CDR2 is SQIVND in the germline V gene (reference sequence). Trimming stripped 5 bases from V and 8 bases from J, with 16 bases between. The CDR3 runs to 14 residues. The CDR3, as DNA: TGTGCCAGTAGTCCACAGGTGGGGGCGGATGAGCAGTTCTTC. Its protein product is CASSPQVGADEQFF.